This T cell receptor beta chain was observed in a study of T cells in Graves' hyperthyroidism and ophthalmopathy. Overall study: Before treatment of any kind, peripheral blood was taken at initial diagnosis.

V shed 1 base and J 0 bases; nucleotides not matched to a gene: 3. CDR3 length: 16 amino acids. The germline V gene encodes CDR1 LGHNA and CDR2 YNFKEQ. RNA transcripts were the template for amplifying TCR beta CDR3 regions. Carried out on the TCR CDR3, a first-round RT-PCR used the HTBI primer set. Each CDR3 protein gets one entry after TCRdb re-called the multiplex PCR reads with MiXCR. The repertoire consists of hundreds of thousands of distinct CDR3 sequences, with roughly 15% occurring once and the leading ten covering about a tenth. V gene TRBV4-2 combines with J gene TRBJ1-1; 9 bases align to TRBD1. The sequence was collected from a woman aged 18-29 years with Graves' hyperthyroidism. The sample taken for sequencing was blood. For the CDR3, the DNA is TGTGCCAGCAGCCAAGGGGGACAGGGTCTGAACACTGAAGCTTTCTTT. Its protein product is CASSQGGQGLNTEAFF.